One TCR beta chain is described in this entry. No antigen is known for it. This sample was taken from a study of molecular identifiers for immune sequencing clone quantification. Study-wide results and caveats: Jurkat TCR RNA from one cell was spiked into more than 800,000 naive cells, and it was reportedly detectable there. Clones that had above 20 RNA copies took up over 99% of effector molecules but under 1% in naive cells.

As previously described, bulk TCR libraries were made using listed TCR primers. TCRdb analysed the PCR reads with MiXCR anew, one entry per CDR3 protein. The sample lists hundreds of thousands of distinct CDR3 sequences, 20% occurring once. There are 13 residues in the CDR3. CDR1 and CDR2 from the germline V gene are LNHDA and SQIVND (reference sequence). Trimming shortened V by 9 bases and J by 2 bases, and 11 bases separated the two germline ends. The authors sorted naive CD8 T cells as CD8+CD4-CCR7+CD45RA+. This receptor was obtained from a human donor in good health. Some libraries in this study had Jurkat cell RNA spiked in. The chain recombines TRBV19 with TRBJ1-5, with no clear D. The sequenced sample consisted of naive CD8+ T cells from blood, with Jurkat cell RNA spiked in. As for subset: FACS-sorted CD8+CD4-CCR7+CD45RA+ naive T cells. CDR3 loop: CASAIGGNQPQHF. In DNA form, the CDR3 reads TGTGCCAGCGCTATTGGGGGCAATCAGCCCCAGCATTTT.